The 24 T cell receptor beta chains listed next were all sequenced from one sample in a study of blood T cell repertoires in COVID-19 (TCRdb year 2020). The library was produced with the immunoSEQ multiplex PCR assay. This immuneACCESS table, as held by TCRdb, lists in-frame sequences with V and J called but not all clones. Of the missing ones, under half trace to an unresolved V gene in checked studies; the others have no known cause. The sample records about 200,000 clones, 85% to 90% of which are singletons. The ten biggest clones cover around 6% of the sample. The sample comprised peripheral blood. All receptors come from a man in his forties or fifties with active or convalescent COVID-19.

This rearrangement joins TRBV27 to TRBJ1-1; 7 nucleotides line up with TRBD1. The CDR3 spans 14 residues. Per germline, CDR1 MNHEY and CDR2 SMNVEV (reference sequence). J was trimmed by 6 bases and V by 5 bases; bases with no gene match: 9. CDR3 residues: CASSPQGGLAEAFF. The CDR3 DNA sequence: TGTGCCAGCAGTCCCCAAGGGGGCTTGGCTGAAGCTTTCTTT.

The gene calls are TRBV19 and TRBJ2-1, with 7 nucleotides matching TRBD2. The CDR3 is made up of 15 amino acids. Germline values: CDR1 LNHDA, CDR2 SQIVND (reference sequence). Trimming at V came to 1 base and at J to 6 bases, leaving 6 bases not matched to a gene. The CDR3 DNA reads TGTGCCAGTAGTATAGGGGGGGGTGCATCCAATGAGCAGTTCTTC. Amino acids: CASSIGGGASNEQFF.

The chain uses TRBV6-1 and TRBJ1-2, with D tentatively TRBD1 (6 bases). CDR3 length: 15 amino acids. Per germline, CDR1 MNHNS and CDR2 SASEGT. Trimming took off 3 bases at V and 7 bases at J, with 18 bases between the two ends. The CDR3 is CASSDASGTFSGYTF. CDR3 nucleotide sequence: TGTGCCAGCAGTGACGCATCCGGGACATTCTCTGGCTACACCTTC.

V and J are TRBV5-1 and TRBJ2-1, with 10 bases lining up with TRBD2. This CDR3 comprises 15 residues. Losses at the gene ends were 0 bases for V and 9 bases for J; bases not matched to a gene: 6. Germline lookup yields CDR1 SGHRS and CDR2 YFSETQ. The CDR3 is CASSLALAGESEQFF. CDR3 DNA sequence: TGCGCCAGCAGCTTGGCCCTAGCGGGGGAGAGTGAGCAGTTCTTC.

In nucleotides, the CDR3 is TGTGCCAGCAGCCAAGATGGGCCGGGAGCTATGAACAATGAGCAGTTCTTC. Encoded protein: CASSQDGPGAMNNEQFF. The chain employs TRBV4-2 and TRBJ2-1; a possible D gene is TRBD2 (6 bases). Germline V gene data show CDR1 as LGHNA and CDR2 as YNFKEQ. The CDR3 has 17 residues. Trimming shortened V by 0 bases and J by 5 bases, and 17 bases separated the two germline ends.

This clone came up once. The chain is built from TRBV14 and TRBJ1-1, with D unresolved. This CDR3 is built from 14 residues. CDR1 is SGHDN, CDR2 FVKESK, per germline. V shed 0 bases and J shed 3 bases, with 8 bases lying between them. This CDR3 is CASSQDYGYTEAFF. In nucleotides, the CDR3 is TGTGCCAGCAGCCAAGATTACGGGTACACTGAAGCTTTCTTT. Drawing the rest from reference TRBV14 and TRBJ1-1, the complete variable domain is EAGVTQFPSHSVIEKGQTVTLRCDPISGHDNLYWYRRVMGKEIKFLLHFVKESKQDESGMPNNRFLAERTGGTYSTLKVQPAELEDSGVYFCASSQDYGYTEAFFGQGTRLTVV.

This chain uses TRBV19 with TRBJ1-5, with 7 positions matching TRBD1. CDR1 is LNHDA and CDR2 is SQIVND in the germline V gene (reference sequence). The CDR3 spans 15 residues. The V gene end was trimmed by 3 bases and the J gene end by 3 bases; junction bases not matched to a gene: 5. CDR3 coding DNA: TGTGCCAGTAGTATGAGGGACAGTATCAATCAGCCCCAGCATTTT. This encodes CASSMRDSINQPQHF.

The V and J genes are TRBV18 and TRBJ1-2, with D perhaps matching TRBD1 (6 bases). The CDR3 runs 12 residues. Germline assignment: CDR1 KGHSH and CDR2 LQKENI. Trimming pared 6 bases from V and 1 base from J, leaving 6 bases between. The CDR3 DNA sequence: TGTGCCAGCTCGGACAGTAACTATGGCTACACCTTC. Translation: CASSDSNYGYTF.

The chain has TRBV30 and TRBJ1-2, with TRBD1 matching over 9 bases. The ends lost 0 bases at V and 7 bases at J; junction bases unmatched: 6. CDR1 GTSNPN and CDR2 SVGIG come from the germline V gene (reference sequence). This CDR3 is built from 14 residues. The CDR3 region has the DNA TGTGCCTGGAGTGTAGGGGGACAGGGAAGTGGCTACACCTTC. Its translation: CAWSVGGQGSGYTF.

The chain links TRBV2 to TRBJ2-5, with D possibly TRBD1 on 5 matching bases. The CDR3 is 15 residues long. Germline V gives CDR1 SNHLY, CDR2 FYNNEI. Between the trimmed V and J ends, which lost 3 bases and 2 bases, there was a span of 13 bases. CDR3 residues: CASSEGQALQETQYF. The CDR3 DNA follows: TGTGCCAGCAGTGAGGGGCAGGCGTTACAAGAGACCCAGTACTTC. Based on the CDR3 plus reference TRBV2 and TRBJ2-5, the full variable domain is EPEVTQTPSHQVTQMGQEVILRCVPISNHLYFYWYRQILGQKVEFLVSFYNNEISEKSEIFDDQFSVERPDGSNFTLKIRSTKLEDSAMYFCASSEGQALQETQYFGPGTRLLVL.

J is TRBJ1-1 and V is TRBV5-5; D is unclear. Trimming shortened V by 1 base and J by 0 bases, and 10 bases separated the two germline ends. The CDR3 consists of 15 residues. Germline loops: CDR1 SGHKS, CDR2 YYEKEE (reference sequence). The CDR3 reads CASSLISRMNTEAFF. CDR3 coding DNA: TGTGCCAGCAGCTTGATTTCCAGGATGAACACTGAAGCTTTCTTT.

J is TRBJ1-1 and V is TRBV10-3, with D possibly TRBD1 on 6 matching bases. V was cut by 0 bases and J by 3 bases, with 20 bases left in between. Germline CDR1 and CDR2: ENHRY and SYGVKD. The CDR3 has 18 amino acids. DNA of the CDR3: TGTGCCATCAGTGAGTCGTTCATCAGGGGATTTAACCACACTGAAGCTTTCTTT. This encodes CAISESFIRGFNHTEAFF.

This chain connects TRBV6-5 to TRBJ2-7; D gene ambiguous. Germline V CDR1 and CDR2: MNHEY, SVGAGI. Trimming pared 4 bases from V and 1 base from J, leaving 17 bases between. There are 16 residues in the CDR3. This CDR3 is CASSFQHPEISYEQYF. Here the CDR3 DNA reads TGTGCCAGCAGTTTCCAACACCCTGAAATTTCCTACGAGCAGTACTTC.

The gene calls are TRBV6-2 or TRBV6-3 and TRBJ2-7, with TRBD2 identical over 12 bases. The junction had 7 bases not matched to a gene; V was cut back by 5 bases and J by 5 bases. This CDR3 is built from 15 residues. Germline V gene sequence: CDR1 MNHEY, CDR2 SVGEGT. In DNA form, the CDR3 reads TGTGCCAGCAGTCCAAGGACTAGCGGGACGAACGAGCAGTACTTC. It yields the protein CASSPRTSGTNEQYF.

The CDR3 coding sequence is TGTGCCAGCAGTTCGAGGATGGCTGAAGCTTTCTTT. It encodes CASSSRMAEAFF. The chain combines TRBV27 with TRBJ1-1; D is unresolved. V was pared by 4 bases and J by 6 bases, with 9 bases between. Germline loops: CDR1 MNHEY, CDR2 SMNVEV (reference sequence). The CDR3 length is 12 residues.

The chain links TRBV5-1 to TRBJ1-1; D might be TRBD1 (5 bases). The germline CDR1 and CDR2 sequences are SGHRS and YFSETQ. Trimming cost V 4 bases and J 3 bases, with 10 bases left between them. The CDR3 sequence is 13 residues long. For the CDR3, the DNA is TGCGCCAGCAGCGTCAGGGTCGACACTGAAGCTTTCTTT. Translating it yields CASSVRVDTEAFF.

The chain carries TRBV19 and TRBJ1-1; unclear D gene. Germline V gene sequence: CDR1 LNHDA, CDR2 SQIVND (reference sequence). The CDR3 spans 14 residues. Trimming took 3 bases from V and 1 from J, leaving 9 bases between them. The CDR3 loop is CASSIPGGNTEAFF. The CDR3 region has the DNA TGTGCCAGTAGTATTCCCGGAGGGAACACTGAAGCTTTCTTT.

The V and J genes are TRBV19 and TRBJ1-6; TRBD1 might be the D (6 bases). Germline V gene data show CDR1 as LNHDA and CDR2 as SQIVND (reference sequence). The CDR3 runs to 15 residues. V lost 5 bases, J lost 0 bases, and 8 bases lay in between. For the CDR3, the DNA is TGTGCCAGTAGTGGACAGAGCTCCTATAATTCACCCCTCCACTTT. Translating it yields CASSGQSSYNSPLHF.

The rearrangement uses TRBV29-1 and TRBJ2-1; unclear D gene. The CDR3 totals 11 residues. Per germline, CDR1 SQVTM and CDR2 ANQGSEA. Trimming stripped 4 bases from V and 6 bases from J, with 7 bases between. DNA for the CDR3: TGCAGCGTTGTAGAGCGCAATGAGCAGTTCTTC. Translating it yields CSVVERNEQFF.

The rearrangement uses TRBV12-3 or TRBV12-4 and TRBJ2-1; no reliable D call. The CDR3 has 11 residues. The V end was cut by 5 bases, the J end by 5 bases, with 4 bases between. CDR3 amino acids: CASSQNNEQFF. CDR3 sequence (DNA): TGTGCCAGCAGTCAGAACAATGAGCAGTTCTTC.

The chain recombines TRBV19 with TRBJ1-5, with TRBD1 matching over 8 bases. Germline values: CDR1 LNHDA, CDR2 SQIVND (reference sequence). The trim removed 2 bases at V and 5 bases at J, leaving 8 bases unmatched. The CDR3 is 16 residues long. CDR3 protein: CASSILGTGSDQPQHF. The CDR3 DNA sequence: TGTGCCAGTAGTATACTAGGGACAGGATCTGATCAGCCCCAGCATTTT.

The V and J genes are TRBV14 and TRBJ1-2; D unresolved. Trimming shortened V by 0 bases and J by 7 bases, and 9 bases separated the two germline ends. The CDR3 loop spans 13 amino acids. Per germline, CDR1 SGHDN and CDR2 FVKESK. The CDR3: CASSQDLGRGYTF. CDR3 sequence (DNA): TGTGCCAGCAGCCAAGATTTGGGCCGTGGCTACACCTTC.

The chain couples TRBV18 to TRBJ2-1; D might be TRBD2 (5 bases). The ends were cut back, 0 bases at V and 10 bases at J, with 19 bases in the middle. Germline V lookup: CDR1 KGHSH, CDR2 LQKENI. The CDR3 runs to 16 residues. In DNA form, the CDR3 reads TGTGCCAGCTCACCACCCTCGGGGATCCCTCTCCCGGAGCAGTTCTTC. Translation gives CASSPPSGIPLPEQFF.

The chain carries TRBV25-1 and TRBJ1-2; D is unclear. The CDR3 is made up of 13 amino acids. Germline values: CDR1 MGHDK, CDR2 SYGVNS. Trimming took 3 bases from V and 5 from J, leaving 10 bases between them. The chain's CDR3 is CASSEGSGYGYTF. CDR3 nucleotide sequence: TGTGCCAGCAGTGAGGGCAGCGGATATGGCTACACCTTC.